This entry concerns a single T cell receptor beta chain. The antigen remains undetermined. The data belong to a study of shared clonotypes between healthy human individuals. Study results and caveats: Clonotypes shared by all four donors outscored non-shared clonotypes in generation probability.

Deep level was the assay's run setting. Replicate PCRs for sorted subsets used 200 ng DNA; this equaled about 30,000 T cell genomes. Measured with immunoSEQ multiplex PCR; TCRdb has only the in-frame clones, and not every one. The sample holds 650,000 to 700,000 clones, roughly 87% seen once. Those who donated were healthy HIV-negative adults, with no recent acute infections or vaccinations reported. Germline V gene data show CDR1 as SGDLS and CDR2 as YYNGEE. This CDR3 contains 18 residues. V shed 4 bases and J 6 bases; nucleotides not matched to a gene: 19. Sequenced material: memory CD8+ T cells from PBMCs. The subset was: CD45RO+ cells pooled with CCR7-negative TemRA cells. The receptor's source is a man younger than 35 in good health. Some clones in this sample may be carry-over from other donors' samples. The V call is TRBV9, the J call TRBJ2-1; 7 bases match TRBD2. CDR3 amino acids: CASSPPRTGTKNGNEQFF. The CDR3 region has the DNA TGTGCCAGCAGCCCACCGAGGACCGGGACTAAAAACGGCAATGAGCAGTTCTTC.